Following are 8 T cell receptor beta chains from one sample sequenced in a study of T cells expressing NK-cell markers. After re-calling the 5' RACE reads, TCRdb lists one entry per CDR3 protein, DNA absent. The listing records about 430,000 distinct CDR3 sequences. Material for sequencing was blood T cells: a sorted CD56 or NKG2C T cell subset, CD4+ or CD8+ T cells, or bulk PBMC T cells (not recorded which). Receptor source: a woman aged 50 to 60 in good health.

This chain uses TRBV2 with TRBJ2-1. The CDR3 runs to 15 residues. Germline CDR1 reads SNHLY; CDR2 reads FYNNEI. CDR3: CASSVRGFSYNEQFF.

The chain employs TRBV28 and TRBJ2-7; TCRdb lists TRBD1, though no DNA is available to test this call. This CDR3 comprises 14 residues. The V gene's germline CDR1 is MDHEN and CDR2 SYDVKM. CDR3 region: CASRGAGSFWEQYF.

CDR3 sequence reads: CASSHTGEGSNQPQHF. The chain has TRBV4-2 and TRBJ1-5; the D gene TCRdb calls, TRBD1, cannot be checked with no DNA. The germline gives CDR1 LGHNA, CDR2 YNFKEQ. The CDR3 loop spans 16 amino acids.

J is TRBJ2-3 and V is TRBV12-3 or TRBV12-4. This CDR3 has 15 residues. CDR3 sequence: CASSPRVGRTDTQYF.

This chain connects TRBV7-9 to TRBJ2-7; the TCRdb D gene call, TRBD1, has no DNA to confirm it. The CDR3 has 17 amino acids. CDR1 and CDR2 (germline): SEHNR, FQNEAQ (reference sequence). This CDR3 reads CASSSLYEGARAYEQYF.

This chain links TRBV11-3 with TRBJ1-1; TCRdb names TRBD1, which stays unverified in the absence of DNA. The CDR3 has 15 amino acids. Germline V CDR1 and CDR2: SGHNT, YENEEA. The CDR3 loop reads CASSVGQYFSTEAFF. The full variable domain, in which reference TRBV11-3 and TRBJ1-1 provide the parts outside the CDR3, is EAGVVQSPRYKIIEKKQPVAFWCNPISGHNTLYWYLQNLGQGPELLIRYENEEAVDDSQLPKDRFSAERLKGVDSTLKIQPAELGDSAVYLCASSVGQYFSTEAFFGQGTRLTVV.

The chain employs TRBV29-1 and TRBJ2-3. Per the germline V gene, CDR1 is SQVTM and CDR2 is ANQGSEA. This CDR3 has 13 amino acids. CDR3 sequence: CSVEDLLVDTQYF.

The CDR3 here is CASSSGLAGGTYNEQFF. This chain joins TRBV9 and TRBJ2-1; there is no DNA to check the TCRdb D call of TRBD2. The CDR3 runs 17 residues. Per the germline V gene, CDR1 is SGDLS and CDR2 is YYNGEE. The whole variable domain, filled in from reference TRBV9 and TRBJ2-1, reads DSGVTQTPKHLITATGQRVTLRCSPRSGDLSVYWYQQSLDQGLQFLIQYYNGEERAKGNILERFSAQQFPDLHSELNLSSLELGDSALYFCASSSGLAGGTYNEQFFGPGTRLTVL.